This T cell receptor beta chain is drawn from a study of CD8+ T cells in alopecia areata. Study summary: The authors scored treated patients' severity by affected scalp percentage.

With respect to this clone: Its specificity is unknown.

Findings and limits, study-wide: Among the top 100, expanded CD8+ clones, as well as scalp clonality, were significantly decreased by tofacitinib. Persistence of many expanded lesional clones was seen in scalp and blood during tofacitinib.

cDNA prepared by RNA extraction and subsequent reverse transcription served as the template for sequencing. TCRdb's copy holds only in-frame clones and misses some; the assay was immunoSEQ multiplex PCR. The data contain around 160,000 clones, less than 70% of them seen just once; the ten biggest clones take up approximately 14%. This CDR3 has 16 residues. Trimming stripped 0 bases from V and 3 bases from J, with 13 bases between. Germline values: CDR1 SGHRS, CDR2 YFSETQ. Described treatment: oral pan-JAK inhibitor, 5-10 mg twice daily. The genes are TRBV5-1 and TRBJ2-1; D uncertain. The receptor's source is a human donor with alopecia areata. The sequencing here drew on CD4+ T cells sorted from blood, taken at week 24, from a patient treated with tofacitinib. The CDR3: CASSLERQLVYNEQFF. DNA of the CDR3: TGCGCCAGCAGCTTGGAGAGGCAGCTAGTCTACAATGAGCAGTTCTTC.